This entry concerns a single T cell receptor (beta chain). Its antigen is as yet unknown. The library protocol tagged individual cDNA molecules with unique molecular identifiers. TCRdb re-called the 5' RACE reads with MiXCR, one entry per CDR3 protein. The top ten clones hold 3% to 4.5% of a sample with around 50,000 distinct CDR3 sequences, 6% to 7% of them seen once. This entry belongs to a study of early T cells in non-severe SARS-CoV-2 infection. Study in general: Bulk RNA from unsorted whole blood was sequenced; chains were unpaired.

Study observations and caveats: VDJdb-based matching was biased toward anti-spike CD8 responses and missed private and CD4 specificities.

The sequenced material came from whole blood. This TCR was sampled from an adult who was a healthcare worker with PCR-confirmed SARS-CoV-2 infection or an uninfected control (not recorded which).

CDR3 region: CASSVEQEGYTF. In DNA, the CDR3 is TGTGCCAGCAGCGTAGAACAGGAAGGCTACACCTTC. The J gene is TRBJ1-2, the V gene TRBV9, with D tentatively TRBD1 (5 bases). The CDR3 runs 12 residues. Deletions cut 0 bases from V and 8 bases from J, with 8 bases between. CDR1 is SGDLS and CDR2 is YYNGEE in the germline V gene.